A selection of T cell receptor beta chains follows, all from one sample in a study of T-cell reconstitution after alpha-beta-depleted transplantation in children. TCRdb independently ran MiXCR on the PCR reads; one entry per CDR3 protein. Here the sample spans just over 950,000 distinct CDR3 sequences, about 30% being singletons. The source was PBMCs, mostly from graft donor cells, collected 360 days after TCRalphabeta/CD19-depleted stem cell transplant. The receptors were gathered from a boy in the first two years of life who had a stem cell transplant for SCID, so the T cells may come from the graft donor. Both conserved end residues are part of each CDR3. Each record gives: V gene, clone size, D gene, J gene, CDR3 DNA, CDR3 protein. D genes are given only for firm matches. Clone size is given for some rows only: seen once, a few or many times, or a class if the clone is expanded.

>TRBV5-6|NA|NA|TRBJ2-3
TGTGCCAGCAGCTTGGCCCCAGGCCAGGGGAGCACAGATACGCAGTATTTT
CASSLAPGQGSTDTQYF
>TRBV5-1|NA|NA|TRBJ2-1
TGCGCCAGCAGCTTGGTGGGTCCCCCGGAGGATGAGCAGTTCTTC
CASSLVGPPEDEQFF
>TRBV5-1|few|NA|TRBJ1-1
TGCGCCAGCAGCTTGGGCGTCAGGGCGAGCACTGAAGCTTTCTTT
CASSLGVRASTEAFF
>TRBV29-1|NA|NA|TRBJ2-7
TGCAGCGTTGAAGTCGTGAGGGAGCAGTACTTC
CSVEVVREQYF
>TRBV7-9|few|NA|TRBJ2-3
TGTGCCAGCAGCGCACAGTTTCTGGGACCTAGCACAGATACGCAGTATTTT
CASSAQFLGPSTDTQYF
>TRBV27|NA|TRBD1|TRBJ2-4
TGTGCCAGCAGTGCCGAGGGGACAGGCAAAAACATTCAGTACTTC
CASSAEGTGKNIQYF
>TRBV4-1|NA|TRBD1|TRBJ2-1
TGCGCCAGCAGCCAGCTCAGGGGGAATGAGCAGTTCTTC
CASSQLRGNEQFF
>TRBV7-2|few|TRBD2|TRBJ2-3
TGTGCCAGCGGTCGACTAGCGGGGGGGTTAGATACGCAGTATTTT
CASGRLAGGLDTQYF
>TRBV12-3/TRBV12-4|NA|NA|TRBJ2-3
TGTGCCAGCAGTTTAAACGATTATCAGGGACCGAACACTACAGATACGCAGTATTTT
CASSLNDYQGPNTTDTQYF
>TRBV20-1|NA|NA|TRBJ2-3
TGCAGTGCTAGACCGACTGGATACTACACAGATACGCAGTATTTT
CSARPTGYYTDTQYF